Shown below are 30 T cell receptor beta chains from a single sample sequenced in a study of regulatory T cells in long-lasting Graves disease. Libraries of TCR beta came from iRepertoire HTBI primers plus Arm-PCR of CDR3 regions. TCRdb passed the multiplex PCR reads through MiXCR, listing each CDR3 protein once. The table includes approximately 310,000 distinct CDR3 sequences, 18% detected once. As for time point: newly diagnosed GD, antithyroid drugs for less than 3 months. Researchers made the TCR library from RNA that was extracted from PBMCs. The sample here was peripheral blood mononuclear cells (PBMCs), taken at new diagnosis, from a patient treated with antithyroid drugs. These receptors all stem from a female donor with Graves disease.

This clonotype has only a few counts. As DNA, the CDR3 is TGTGCCAGCACCTCCGCAGGGGGGACACAAGAGACCCAGTACTTC. This codes for CASTSAGGTQETQYF. The chain is built from TRBV11-2 and TRBJ2-5; tentatively, D is TRBD1 (7 bases). The CDR3 is 15 residues long. Germline CDR1 reads SGHAT; CDR2 reads FQNNGV. V was trimmed by 7 bases and J by 2 bases, leaving 17 bases between them.

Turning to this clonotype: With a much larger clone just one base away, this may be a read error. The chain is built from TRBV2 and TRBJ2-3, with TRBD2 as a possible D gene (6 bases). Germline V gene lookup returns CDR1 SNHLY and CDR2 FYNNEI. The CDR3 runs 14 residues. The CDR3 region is CVSNRGGNSDTQYF. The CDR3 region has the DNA TGTGTCAGCAATCGTGGCGGGAACTCAGATACGCAGTATTTT.

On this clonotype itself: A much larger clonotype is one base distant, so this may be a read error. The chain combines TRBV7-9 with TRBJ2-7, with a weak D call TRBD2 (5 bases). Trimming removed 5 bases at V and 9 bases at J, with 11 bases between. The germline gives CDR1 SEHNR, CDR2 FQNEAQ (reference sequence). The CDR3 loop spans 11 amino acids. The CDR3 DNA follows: TGTGCCAGCAGCCCCACACTAGGGCAGTACTTC. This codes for CASSPTLGQYF.

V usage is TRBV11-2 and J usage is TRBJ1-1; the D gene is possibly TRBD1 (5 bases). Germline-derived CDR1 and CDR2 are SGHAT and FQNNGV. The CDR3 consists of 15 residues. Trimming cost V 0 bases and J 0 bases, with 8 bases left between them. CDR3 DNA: TGTGCCAGCAGCTTAGATCAGGGTCTGAACACTGAAGCTTTCTTT. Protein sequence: CASSLDQGLNTEAFF.

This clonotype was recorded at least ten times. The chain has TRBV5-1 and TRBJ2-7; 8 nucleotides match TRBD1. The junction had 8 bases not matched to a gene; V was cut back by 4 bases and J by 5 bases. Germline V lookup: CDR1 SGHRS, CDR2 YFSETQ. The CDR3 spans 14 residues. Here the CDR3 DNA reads TGCGCCAGCAGCCCGGACAGGGCTACCCACGAGCAGTACTTC. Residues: CASSPDRATHEQYF.

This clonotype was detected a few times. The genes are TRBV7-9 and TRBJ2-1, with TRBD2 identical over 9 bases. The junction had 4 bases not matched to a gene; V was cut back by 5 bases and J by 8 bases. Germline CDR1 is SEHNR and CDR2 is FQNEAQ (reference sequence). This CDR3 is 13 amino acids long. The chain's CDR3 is CASSQTSGHEQFF. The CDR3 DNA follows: TGTGCCAGCAGCCAGACTAGCGGTCATGAGCAGTTCTTC.

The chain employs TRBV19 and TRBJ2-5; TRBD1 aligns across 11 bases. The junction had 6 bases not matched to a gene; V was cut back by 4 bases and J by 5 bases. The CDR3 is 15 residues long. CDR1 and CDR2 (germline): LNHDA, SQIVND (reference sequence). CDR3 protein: CASSTDRGLGETQYF. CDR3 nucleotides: TGTGCCAGTAGTACGGACAGGGGGCTAGGGGAGACCCAGTACTTC.

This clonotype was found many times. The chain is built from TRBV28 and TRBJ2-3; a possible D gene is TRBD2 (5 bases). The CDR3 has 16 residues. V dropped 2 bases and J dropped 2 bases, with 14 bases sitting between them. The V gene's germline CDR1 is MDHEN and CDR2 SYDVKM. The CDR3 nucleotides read TGTGCCAGCAGTTTAAGTGGGAGTGGGTTCACAGATACGCAGTATTTT. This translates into CASSLSGSGFTDTQYF.

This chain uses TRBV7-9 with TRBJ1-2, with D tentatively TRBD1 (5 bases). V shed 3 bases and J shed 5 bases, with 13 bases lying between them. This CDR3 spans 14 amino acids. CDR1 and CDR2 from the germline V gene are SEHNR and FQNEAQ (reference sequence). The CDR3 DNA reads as TGTGCCAGCAGCTTCCCGGGACGGACATATGGCTACACCTTC. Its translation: CASSFPGRTYGYTF.

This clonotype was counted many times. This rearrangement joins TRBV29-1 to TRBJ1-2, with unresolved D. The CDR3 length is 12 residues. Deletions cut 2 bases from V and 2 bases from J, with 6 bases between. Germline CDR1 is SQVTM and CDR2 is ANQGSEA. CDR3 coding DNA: TGCAGCGTTGAAAACGGAAACTATGGCTACACCTTC. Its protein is CSVENGNYGYTF.

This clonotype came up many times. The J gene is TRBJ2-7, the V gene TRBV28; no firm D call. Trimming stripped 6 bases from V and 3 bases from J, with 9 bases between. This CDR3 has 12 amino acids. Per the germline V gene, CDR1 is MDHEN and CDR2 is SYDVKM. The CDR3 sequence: CASSLQDYEQYF. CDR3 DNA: TGTGCCAGCAGCTTACAAGACTACGAGCAGTACTTC.

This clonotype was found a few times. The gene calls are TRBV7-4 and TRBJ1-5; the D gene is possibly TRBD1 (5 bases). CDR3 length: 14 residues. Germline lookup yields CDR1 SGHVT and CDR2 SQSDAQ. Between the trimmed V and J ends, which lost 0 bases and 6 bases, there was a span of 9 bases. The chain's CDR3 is CASSLAIGTQPQHF. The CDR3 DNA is TGTGCCAGCAGCTTAGCTATAGGGACTCAGCCCCAGCATTTT.

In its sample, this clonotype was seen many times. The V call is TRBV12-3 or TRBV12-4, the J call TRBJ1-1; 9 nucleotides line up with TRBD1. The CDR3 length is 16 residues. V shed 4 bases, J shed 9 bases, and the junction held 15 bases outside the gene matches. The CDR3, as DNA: TGTGCCAGCAGTTCACGGGACAGGGTTGGGGGGATTAAAGCTTTCTTT. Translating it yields CASSSRDRVGGIKAFF.

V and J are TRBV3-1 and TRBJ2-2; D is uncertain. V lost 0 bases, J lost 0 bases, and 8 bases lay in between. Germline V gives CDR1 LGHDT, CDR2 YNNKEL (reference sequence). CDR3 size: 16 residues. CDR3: CASSQEATTNTGELFF. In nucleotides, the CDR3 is TGTGCCAGCAGCCAAGAGGCAACTACGAACACCGGGGAGCTGTTTTTT.

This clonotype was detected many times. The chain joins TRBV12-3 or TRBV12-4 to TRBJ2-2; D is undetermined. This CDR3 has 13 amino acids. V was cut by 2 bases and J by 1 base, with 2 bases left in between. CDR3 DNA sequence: TGTGCCAGCAGTTTACGGAACACCGGGGAGCTGTTTTTT. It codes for CASSLRNTGELFF.

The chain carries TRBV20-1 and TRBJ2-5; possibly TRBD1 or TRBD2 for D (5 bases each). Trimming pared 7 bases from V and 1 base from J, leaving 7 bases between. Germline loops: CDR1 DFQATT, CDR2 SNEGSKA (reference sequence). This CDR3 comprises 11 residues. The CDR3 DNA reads TGCAGTGTTGGGGGCCAAGAGACCCAGTACTTC. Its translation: CSVGGQETQYF.

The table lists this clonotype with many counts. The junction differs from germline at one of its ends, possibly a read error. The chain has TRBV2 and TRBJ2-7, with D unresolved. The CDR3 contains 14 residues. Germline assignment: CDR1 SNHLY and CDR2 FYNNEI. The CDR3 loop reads CASSTRGSSYEQYF. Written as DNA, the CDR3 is TGCGCCAGCAGCACACGAGGCAGCTCCTACGAGCAGTACTTC.

In DNA form, the CDR3 reads TGTGCCAGCAGCCCGAGGGGGCGGGAGAACACCGGGGAGCTGTTTTTT. This gives the protein CASSPRGRENTGELFF. The chain recombines TRBV9 with TRBJ2-2; possibly TRBD1 for D (7 bases). Germline V gene data show CDR1 as SGDLS and CDR2 as YYNGEE. Trimming removed 4 bases from V and 1 base from J, with 14 bases in between. The CDR3 length is 16 residues.

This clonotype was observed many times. In DNA form, the CDR3 reads TGTGCCAGCAGCTTAGGGGGCAACGACGAAAAACTGTTTTTT. Translated: CASSLGGNDEKLFF. The chain employs TRBV5-4 and TRBJ1-4, with 7 bases that match TRBD1. V trimming: 2 bases; J trimming: 8 bases; junction bases outside the gene matches: 6. The CDR3 runs 14 residues. The germline V gene encodes CDR1 SGHNT and CDR2 YYREEE (reference sequence).

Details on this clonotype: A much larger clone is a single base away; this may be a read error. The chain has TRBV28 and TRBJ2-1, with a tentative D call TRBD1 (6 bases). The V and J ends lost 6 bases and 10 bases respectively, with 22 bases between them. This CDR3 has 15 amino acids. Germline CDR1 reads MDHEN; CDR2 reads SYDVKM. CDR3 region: CASSYTGPSSYEQFF. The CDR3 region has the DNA TGTGCCAGCAGCTATACAGGGCCTAGCTCCTACGAGCAGTTCTTC.

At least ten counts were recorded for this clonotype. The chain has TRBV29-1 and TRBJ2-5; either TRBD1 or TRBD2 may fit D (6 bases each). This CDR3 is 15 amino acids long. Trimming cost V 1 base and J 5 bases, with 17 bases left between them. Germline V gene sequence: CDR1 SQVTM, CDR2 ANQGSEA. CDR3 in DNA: TGCAGCGTTGAAGGGACATGGGGGGCTCTTGAGACCCAGTACTTC. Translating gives CSVEGTWGALETQYF.

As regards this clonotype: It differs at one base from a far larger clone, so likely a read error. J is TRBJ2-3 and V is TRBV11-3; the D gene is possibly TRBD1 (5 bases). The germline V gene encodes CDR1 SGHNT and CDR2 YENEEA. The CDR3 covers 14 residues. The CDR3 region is CASSLKWFTGTQYF. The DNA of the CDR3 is TGTGCCAGCAGCCTCAAGTGGTTCACAGGTACGCAGTATTTT.

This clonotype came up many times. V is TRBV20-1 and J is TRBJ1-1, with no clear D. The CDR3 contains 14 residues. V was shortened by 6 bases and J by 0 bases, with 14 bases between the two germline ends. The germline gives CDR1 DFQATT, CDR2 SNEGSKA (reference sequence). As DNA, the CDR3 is TGCAGTGCCCTGTCGGGAAGCATGAACACTGAAGCTTTCTTT. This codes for CSALSGSMNTEAFF.

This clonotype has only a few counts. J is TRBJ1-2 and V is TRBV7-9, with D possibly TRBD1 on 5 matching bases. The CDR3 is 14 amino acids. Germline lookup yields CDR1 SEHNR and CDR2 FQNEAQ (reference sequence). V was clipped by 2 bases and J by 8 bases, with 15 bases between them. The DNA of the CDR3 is TGTGCCAGCAGCTTAACGCAGGGAACCCTCGGCTACACCTTC. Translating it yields CASSLTQGTLGYTF.

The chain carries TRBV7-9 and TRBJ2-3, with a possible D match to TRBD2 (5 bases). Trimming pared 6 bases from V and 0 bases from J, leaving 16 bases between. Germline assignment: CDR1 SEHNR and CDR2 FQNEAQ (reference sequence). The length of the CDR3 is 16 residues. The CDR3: CASSTQRPLSTDTQYF. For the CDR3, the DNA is TGTGCCAGCAGTACGCAGCGGCCACTCAGCACAGATACGCAGTATTTT.

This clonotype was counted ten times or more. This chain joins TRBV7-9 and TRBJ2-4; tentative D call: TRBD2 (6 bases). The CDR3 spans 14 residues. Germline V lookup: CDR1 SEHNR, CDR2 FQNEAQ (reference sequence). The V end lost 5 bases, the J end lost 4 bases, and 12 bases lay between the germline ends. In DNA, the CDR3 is TGTGCCAGCAGCCGGGACTCTGCTAAAAACATTCAGTACTTC. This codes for CASSRDSAKNIQYF.

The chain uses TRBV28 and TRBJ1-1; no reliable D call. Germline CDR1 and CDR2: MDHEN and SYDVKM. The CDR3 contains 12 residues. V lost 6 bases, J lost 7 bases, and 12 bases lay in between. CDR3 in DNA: TGTGCCAGCAGATTCAGTGTTCTTGAAGCTTTCTTT. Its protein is CASRFSVLEAFF. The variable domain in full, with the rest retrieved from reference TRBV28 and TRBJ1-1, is DVKVTQSSRYLVKRTGEKVFLECVQDMDHENMFWYRQDPGLGLRLIYFSYDVKMKEKGDIPEGYSVSREKKERFSLILESASTNQTSMYLCASRFSVLEAFFGQGTRLTVV.

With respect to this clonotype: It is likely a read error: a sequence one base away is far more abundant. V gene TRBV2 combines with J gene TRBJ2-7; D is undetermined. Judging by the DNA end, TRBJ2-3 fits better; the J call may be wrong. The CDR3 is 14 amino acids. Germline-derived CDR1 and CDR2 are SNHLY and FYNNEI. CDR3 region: CASSEAGVLATQYF. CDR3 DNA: TGTGCCAGCAGTGAGGCTGGGGTTCTTGCTACGCAGTATTTT.

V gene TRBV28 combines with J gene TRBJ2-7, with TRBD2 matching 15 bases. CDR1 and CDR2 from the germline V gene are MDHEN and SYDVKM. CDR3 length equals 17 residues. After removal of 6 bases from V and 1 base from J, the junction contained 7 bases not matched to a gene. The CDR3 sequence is CASSPGGTSGGSYEQYF. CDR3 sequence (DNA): TGTGCCAGCAGCCCAGGGGGGACTAGCGGGGGGTCCTACGAGCAGTACTTC.

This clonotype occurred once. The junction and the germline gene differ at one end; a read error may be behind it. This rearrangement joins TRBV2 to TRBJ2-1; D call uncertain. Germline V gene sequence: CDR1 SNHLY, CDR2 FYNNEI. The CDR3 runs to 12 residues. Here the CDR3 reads CASRRLLNQQFF. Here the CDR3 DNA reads TGTGCCAGCAGGAGACTCCTCAATCAGCAGTTCTTC. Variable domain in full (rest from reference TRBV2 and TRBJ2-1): EPEVTQTPSHQVTQMGQEVILRCVPISNHLYFYWYRQILGQKVEFLVSFYNNEISEKSEIFDDQFSVERPDGSNFTLKIRSTKLEDSAMYFCASRRLLNQQFFGPGTRLTVL.